This passage covers 31 T cell receptor beta chains from one sample sequenced in a study of T-cell memory formation after mild COVID-19. A single record per CDR3 protein comes from TCRdb applying MiXCR to the 5' RACE reads. The data hold around 150,000 distinct CDR3 sequences, with more than 14% observed a single time. The specimen sequenced was PBMCs or a T cell subset sorted from them (not recorded which). These receptors all stem from an adult woman who had mild COVID-19 (a few samples of this study predate the infection). Cell type and time point are not known.

This clonotype was counted at least ten times. V and J are TRBV3-1 and TRBJ2-6; TRBD1 is a possible D gene (6 bases). The germline V gene encodes CDR1 LGHDT and CDR2 YNNKEL (reference sequence). The CDR3 is 15 residues long. V was pared by 4 bases and J by 2 bases, with 9 bases between. The CDR3 nucleotides are TGTGCCAGCAGCCTCCACAGGGCTGGGGCCAACGTCCTGACTTTC. It specifies CASSLHRAGANVLTF.

This clonotype was detected many times. Germline and junction disagree at one end, which may indicate a read error. The chain recombines TRBV7-7 with TRBJ2-1, with 10 bases that match TRBD2. Germline V CDR1 and CDR2: SSHAT, FNYEAQ (reference sequence). CDR3 length: 18 amino acids. As DNA, the CDR3 is TGTGCTAGCAGCTTAGGGCCCGCCGGACTAGCGGCCCACAATGAGCAGTTCTTC. It specifies CASSLGPAGLAAHNEQFF.

In this sample, this clonotype turned up a few times. Written as DNA, the CDR3 is TGCGCCAGCAGCTTGGTCCCGAACACAGATACGCAGTATTTT. It encodes CASSLVPNTDTQYF. The V and J genes are TRBV5-1 and TRBJ2-3; D gene ambiguous. Germline CDR1 SGHRS, CDR2 YFSETQ. CDR3 length: 14 residues. V dropped 0 bases and J dropped 2 bases, with 7 bases sitting between them.

V is TRBV12-3 or TRBV12-4 and J is TRBJ2-7, with 12 bases that match TRBD1. The CDR3 consists of 17 residues. V lost 6 bases and J lost 0; bases outside the gene matches: 9. This CDR3 is CASSPGTGGIRSYEQYF. In nucleotides, the CDR3 is TGTGCCAGCAGCCCTGGGACAGGGGGCATCCGCTCCTACGAGCAGTACTTC.

The table lists this clonotype with a few counts. This sequence joins TRBV7-9 and TRBJ2-2; 8 bases align to TRBD1. CDR1 and CDR2 from the germline V gene are SEHNR and FQNEAQ (reference sequence). The junction had 7 bases not matched to a gene; V was cut back by 5 bases and J by 2 bases. The CDR3 runs 16 residues. This chain's CDR3 is CASSPRQGLNTGELFF. The CDR3 DNA reads TGTGCCAGCAGCCCCAGACAGGGGCTAAACACCGGGGAGCTGTTTTTT.

This clonotype was recorded only once. One end of the junction is discordant with germline, which a read error may explain. V gene TRBV5-6 combines with J gene TRBJ2-1; D ambiguous. Per germline, CDR1 SGHDT and CDR2 YYEEEE. This CDR3 spans 13 amino acids. The CDR3 region is CASSLSSYTEQFF. Written as DNA, the CDR3 is TGTGCCAGCAGCTTAAGCTCCTACACTGAGCAGTTCTTC.

A single count supports this clonotype. An end of the junction does not agree with germline; a read error may underlie this. The chain links TRBV3-1 to TRBJ1-1; possibly TRBD1 for D (6 bases). Germline V gene sequence: CDR1 LGHDT, CDR2 YNNKEL (reference sequence). CDR3 length: 18 residues. CDR3 nucleotides: TGTGCCATCAGCCAAGAAGGCGTCAGGGGAATGCTGAACACTGAAGCTTTCTTT. Encoded protein: CAISQEGVRGMLNTEAFF.

The chain links TRBV2 to TRBJ1-5; 12 nucleotides match TRBD1. J was trimmed by 5 bases and V by 7 bases; bases with no gene match: 3. In germline, CDR1 is SNHLY, CDR2 FYNNEI. The CDR3 runs 14 residues. CDR3 coding DNA: TGTGCCAGCACAGGGACAGGGGGCGATCAGCCCCAGCATTTT. It encodes CASTGTGGDQPQHF.

This clonotype was detected a few times. The chain uses TRBV9 and TRBJ2-3, with D possibly matching TRBD2 (6 bases). The length of the CDR3 is 19 residues. Germline-derived CDR1 and CDR2 are SGDLS and YYNGEE. The germline V and J ends were trimmed by 4 bases and 0 bases, with 24 bases remaining between them. The DNA of the CDR3 is TGTGCCAGCAGCCTCAGTAGTAGGGGATTGGGGGGAAGCACAGATACGCAGTATTTT. The encoded protein is CASSLSSRGLGGSTDTQYF.

The rearrangement joins TRBV6-5 to TRBJ2-1; TRBD1 aligns across 9 bases. Germline V lookup: CDR1 MNHEY, CDR2 SVGAGI. This CDR3 has 13 amino acids. V gave up 3 bases and J gave up 14 bases; unmatched junction bases: 8. The CDR3 protein is CASSYERDREKFF. As DNA, the CDR3 is TGTGCCAGCAGTTATGAGCGGGACAGGGAAAAGTTCTTC.

The V gene is TRBV4-1, the J gene TRBJ2-1; 7 nucleotides match TRBD1. V trimming: 2 bases; J trimming: 2 bases; junction bases outside the gene matches: 3. Germline CDR1 MGHRA, CDR2 YSYEKL. This CDR3 comprises 15 residues. CDR3 sequence reads: CASSQQTGTYNEQFF. CDR3 DNA: TGCGCCAGCAGCCAACAGACAGGGACCTACAATGAGCAGTTCTTC.

J is TRBJ2-7 and V is TRBV6-5; 7 bases align to TRBD1. Trimming at V came to 3 bases and at J to 4 bases, leaving 3 bases not matched to a gene. CDR3 size: 13 residues. CDR1 and CDR2 (germline): MNHEY, SVGAGI. CDR3 in DNA: TGTGCCAGCAGTTATGGGACAGAATACGAGCAGTACTTC. Amino acid sequence: CASSYGTEYEQYF.

This clonotype was detected a few times. The chain has TRBV7-9 and TRBJ2-7; 7 nucleotides align to TRBD1. V lost 4 bases, J lost 2 bases, and 8 bases stayed unmatched. CDR1 SEHNR and CDR2 FQNEAQ come from the germline V gene (reference sequence). This CDR3 is 15 amino acids long. The CDR3 loop reads CASSSGRDSTYEQYF. CDR3 bases: TGTGCCAGCAGCTCAGGCCGGGACAGTACCTACGAGCAGTACTTC.

The V call is TRBV4-2, the J call TRBJ1-5; D is unclear. CDR1 is LGHNA, CDR2 YNFKEQ, per germline. Deletions cut 0 bases from V and 5 bases from J, with 5 bases between. This CDR3 is 13 amino acids long. Written as DNA, the CDR3 is TGTGCCAGCAGCCAAGATCGAGATCAGCCCCAGCATTTT. This encodes CASSQDRDQPQHF.

In regard to this clonotype: The junction departs from germline at one end; a sequencing error may be responsible. The chain links TRBV6-6 to TRBJ2-3; 11 bases fit TRBD2. CDR3 size: 13 residues. CDR1 and CDR2 from the germline V gene are MNHNY and SVGAGI (reference sequence). CDR3 in amino acids: CASSYSAGTSGPF. Written as DNA, the CDR3 is TGTGCCAGCAGTTACTCGGCCGGGACTAGCGGCCCTTTT.

The chain links TRBV6-6 to TRBJ2-5; weak D call: TRBD2 (6 bases). Germline CDR1 MNHNY, CDR2 SVGAGI (reference sequence). The CDR3 has 15 amino acids. Trimming removed 5 bases at V and 3 bases at J, with 16 bases between. This CDR3 is CASSHVAVVKETQYF. In nucleotides, the CDR3 is TGTGCCAGCAGTCACGTAGCGGTTGTAAAAGAGACCCAGTACTTC.

This chain connects TRBV12-3 or TRBV12-4 to TRBJ2-1; 10 bases line up with TRBD2. V shed 6 bases, J shed 7 bases, and the junction held 9 bases outside the gene matches. The length of the CDR3 is 15 residues. The CDR3 is CASRRSGGARNEQFF. Written as DNA, the CDR3 is TGTGCCAGCAGACGAAGCGGGGGGGCCCGGAATGAGCAGTTCTTC.

In its sample, this clonotype was seen a few times. The chain is built from TRBV7-8 and TRBJ1-4; D may be TRBD1 (5 bases). CDR1 is SGHVS and CDR2 is FQNEAQ in the germline V gene. The CDR3 has 16 amino acids. V was pared by 5 bases and J by 1 base, with 14 bases between. CDR3 sequence (DNA): TGTGCCAGCAGCCACGGGACTGTTCGAACTAATGAAAAACTGTTTTTT. Amino acids: CASSHGTVRTNEKLFF. The whole variable domain, remainder taken from reference TRBV7-8 and TRBJ1-4, is GAGVSQSPRYKVAKRGQDVALRCDPISGHVSLFWYQQALGQGPEFLTYFQNEAQLDKSGLPSDRFFAERPEGSVSTLKIQRTQQEDSAVYLCASSHGTVRTNEKLFFGSGTQLSVL.

The chain carries TRBV10-3 and TRBJ2-3; TRBD1 agrees at 8 bases. The J segment lost 6 bases and the V segment lost 2 bases, leaving 10 bases of the junction unmatched. The length of the CDR3 is 16 residues. Per the germline V gene, CDR1 is ENHRY and CDR2 is SYGVKD. The CDR3 protein is CAISEGQGAISDTQYF. The CDR3 nucleotides are TGTGCCATCAGTGAGGGGCAGGGGGCTATTTCCGATACGCAGTATTTT.

This clonotype was counted between two and nine times. The chain carries TRBV5-1 and TRBJ1-3, with D unresolved. Deletions cut 2 bases from V and 4 bases from J, with 4 bases between. The CDR3 totals 12 residues. Per germline, CDR1 SGHRS and CDR2 YFSETQ. As DNA, the CDR3 is TGCGCCAGCAGCTTATCGGGAAACACCATATATTTT. This sequence encodes CASSLSGNTIYF. The full variable domain, rest sourced from reference TRBV5-1 and TRBJ1-3, is KAGVTQTPRYLIKTRGQQVTLSCSPISGHRSVSWYQQTPGQGLQFLFEYFSETQRNKGNFPGRFSGRQFSNSRSEMNVSTLELGDSALYLCASSLSGNTIYFGEGSWLTVV.

This sequence joins TRBV25-1 and TRBJ2-1; a weak D match, TRBD2 (5 bases). The CDR3 totals 13 residues. V was clipped by 10 bases and J by 7 bases, with 17 bases between them. CDR1 is MGHDK and CDR2 is SYGVNS in the germline V gene. CDR3 nucleotides: TGTGCCATCGGAGGCCGGACGGGGAATGAGCAGTTCTTC. This translates into CAIGGRTGNEQFF. The full variable domain, rest sourced from reference TRBV25-1 and TRBJ2-1, is EADIYQTPRYLVIGTGKKITLECSQTMGHDKMYWYQQDPGMELHLIHYSYGVNSTEKGDLSSESTVSRIRTEHFPLTLESARPSHTSQYLCAIGGRTGNEQFFGPGTRLTVL.

The chain uses TRBV29-1 and TRBJ2-5, with TRBD2 as a possible D gene (6 bases). The germline V gene has CDR1 SQVTM and CDR2 ANQGSEA. CDR3 length equals 16 residues. Trimming shortened V by 5 bases and J by 2 bases, and 21 bases separated the two germline ends. The CDR3, as DNA: TGCAGCGTTCCTCCTGGGGGGTCAGGTCATCAAGAGACCCAGTACTTC. This sequence encodes CSVPPGGSGHQETQYF. The variable domain in full, with the rest retrieved from reference TRBV29-1 and TRBJ2-5, is SAVISQKPSRDICQRGTSLTIQCQVDSQVTMMFWYRQQPGQSLTLIATANQGSEATYESGFVIDKFPISRPNLTFSTLTVSNMSPEDSSIYLCSVPPGGSGHQETQYFGPGTRLLVL.

This clonotype was picked up a small number of times. This chain links TRBV7-9 with TRBJ2-5, with unresolved D. V lost 1 base and J lost 5, with 5 bases in between. The CDR3 runs 12 residues. Germline lookup yields CDR1 SEHNR and CDR2 FQNEAQ (reference sequence). This chain's CDR3 is CASSLVSETQYF. The CDR3 nucleotides are TGTGCCAGCAGCTTAGTGTCGGAGACCCAGTACTTC.

In this sample, this clonotype turned up a few times. This chain links TRBV12-3 or TRBV12-4 with TRBJ2-3; tentative D call: TRBD2 (6 bases). The V gene lost 2 bases and the J gene lost 4 bases, with 13 bases spanning the gap. The CDR3 is 15 amino acids. The CDR3 loop reads CASSLTSTGADTQYF. CDR3 nucleotides: TGTGCCAGCAGTTTAACTAGCACCGGCGCAGATACGCAGTATTTT.

The CDR3 spells CASSLGTGSHEQFF. The DNA for the CDR3 is TGTGCCAGCAGTTTGGGGACAGGGTCCCATGAGCAGTTCTTC. This chain connects TRBV12-3 or TRBV12-4 to TRBJ2-1, with 9 bases lining up with TRBD1. V trimming: 3 bases; J trimming: 8 bases; junction bases outside the gene matches: 5. This CDR3 comprises 14 residues.

In its sample, this clonotype was seen a few times. The rearrangement joins TRBV30 to TRBJ1-1; D is uncertain. The germline gives CDR1 GTSNPN, CDR2 SVGIG (reference sequence). V was shortened by 0 bases and J by 9 bases, with 14 bases between the two germline ends. CDR3 length: 13 amino acids. CDR3 sequence reads: CAWSVPKSGKAFF. The CDR3 nucleotides are TGTGCCTGGAGTGTACCGAAGTCAGGAAAAGCTTTCTTT.

The rearrangement uses TRBV12-3 or TRBV12-4 and TRBJ2-7; 13 bases agree with TRBD2. The CDR3 extends over 18 amino acids. The ends lost 3 bases at V and 0 bases at J; junction bases unmatched: 8. The CDR3 spells CASSLRLAGGVFSYEQYF. CDR3 nucleotide sequence: TGTGCCAGCAGTTTGCGACTAGCGGGAGGCGTCTTCTCCTACGAGCAGTACTTC.

This chain joins TRBV2 and TRBJ2-2; TRBD2 matches at 7 bases. Trimming at V came to 4 bases and at J to 0 bases, leaving 8 bases not matched to a gene. The CDR3 contains 17 residues. The V gene's germline CDR1 is SNHLY and CDR2 FYNNEI. The chain's CDR3 is CASSVLAESANTGELFF. The CDR3 coding sequence is TGTGCCAGCAGTGTGCTAGCGGAGTCCGCGAACACCGGGGAGCTGTTTTTT.

This clonotype has more than one count but fewer than ten. The CDR3 DNA is TGCAGCGTTGGGGCTAGCGGGAGTTCAGATGAGCAGTTCTTC. Translation: CSVGASGSSDEQFF. The rearrangement links TRBV29-1 to TRBJ2-1; 10 bases match TRBD2. This CDR3 spans 14 amino acids. Looked up from germline, CDR1 is SQVTM and CDR2 is ANQGSEA. V shed 4 bases and J 8 bases; nucleotides not matched to a gene: 8.

This clonotype came up a few times. The rearrangement uses TRBV11-2 and TRBJ2-7; 7 bases line up with TRBD1. CDR1 is SGHAT and CDR2 is FQNNGV in the germline V gene. Trimming at V came to 4 bases and at J to 3 bases, leaving 6 bases not matched to a gene. The CDR3 extends over 14 amino acids. The DNA of the CDR3 is TGTGCCAGCAGCTCAGACAGGGATCACTACGAGCAGTACTTC. Translated: CASSSDRDHYEQYF.

This sequence joins TRBV12-3 or TRBV12-4 and TRBJ2-1; 7 positions match TRBD1. The CDR3 is 14 amino acids. After removal of 5 bases from V and 7 bases from J, the junction contained 8 bases not matched to a gene. The CDR3 nucleotides read TGTGCCAGCAGTCTGACAGGGTTGAAAAATGAGCAGTTCTTC. It encodes CASSLTGLKNEQFF.